The rows below give T cell receptor beta chains drawn from one sample of a study of identical twins. TCRdb re-called the 5' RACE reads with MiXCR, one entry per CDR3 protein. The data hold 150,000 or so distinct CDR3 sequences, with around 3.4% observed a single time. Sequencing was carried out using memory T cells sorted from blood. The source is a man aged 18 to 29 in good health. Each CDR3 is given with its conserved first and last residue. Each record gives: J gene, clone size, V gene, D gene, CDR3 protein, CDR3 DNA. The D gene is left open where the match is weak. Size is stated for part of the rows, as once, few or many counts, or as a class when the clone is expanded.

j_call: TRBJ1-4; clone_size: many; v_call: TRBV7-8; d_call: .; cdr3_aa: CASSRGATNEKLFF; cdr3_nt: TGTGCCAGCAGCCGGGGGGCAACTAATGAAAAACTGTTTTTT
j_call: TRBJ2-1; clone_size: many; v_call: TRBV24-1; d_call: TRBD1; cdr3_aa: CATSDPPGQTTYNEQFF; cdr3_nt: TGTGCCACCAGTGATCCGCCGGGACAGACGACCTACAATGAGCAGTTCTTC
j_call: TRBJ2-7; clone_size: few; v_call: TRBV28; d_call: .; cdr3_aa: CASNLGRNYGQYF; cdr3_nt: TGTGCCAGCAACCTTGGACGGAACTACGGGCAGTACTTC
j_call: TRBJ2-5; clone_size: many; v_call: TRBV20-1; d_call: TRBD2; cdr3_aa: CSASTSGTKETQYF; cdr3_nt: TGCAGTGCTAGCACTAGCGGGACAAAAGAGACCCAGTACTTC
j_call: TRBJ2-1; clone_size: many; v_call: TRBV7-9; d_call: .; cdr3_aa: CASSFSNRDNEQFF; cdr3_nt: TGTGCCAGCAGCTTTTCCAATAGGGACAATGAGCAGTTCTTC
j_call: TRBJ1-1; clone_size: .; v_call: TRBV3-1; d_call: .; cdr3_aa: CASSQDAGGTNTEAFF; cdr3_nt: TGTGCCAGCAGCCAAGATGCGGGGGGAACGAACACTGAAGCTTTCTTT
j_call: TRBJ2-1; clone_size: many; v_call: TRBV12-3/TRBV12-4; d_call: TRBD2; cdr3_aa: CASTPSGRAYNEQFF; cdr3_nt: TGTGCCAGCACCCCTAGCGGGAGGGCCTACAATGAGCAGTTCTTC
j_call: TRBJ1-6; clone_size: many; v_call: TRBV6-5; d_call: TRBD1; cdr3_aa: CASVGRTGVSPLHF; cdr3_nt: TGTGCCAGCGTTGGGCGGACAGGGGTTTCACCCCTCCACTTT
j_call: TRBJ2-1; clone_size: many; v_call: TRBV4-2; d_call: .; cdr3_aa: CASSQEVRTSYNEQFF; cdr3_nt: TGTGCCAGCAGCCAAGAAGTTCGAACCTCCTACAATGAGCAGTTCTTC
j_call: TRBJ1-1; clone_size: many; v_call: TRBV6-5; d_call: .; cdr3_aa: CASSYSQGYSPTEAFF; cdr3_nt: TGTGCCAGCAGTTACTCACAGGGTTATAGCCCCACTGAAGCTTTCTTT
j_call: TRBJ1-2; clone_size: many; v_call: TRBV5-5; d_call: TRBD1; cdr3_aa: CASSLHIATGGLWSYTF; cdr3_nt: TGTGCCAGCAGCCTACACATTGCAACAGGGGGACTCTGGAGCTACACCTTC
j_call: TRBJ2-5; clone_size: .; v_call: TRBV7-8; d_call: .; cdr3_aa: CASSYTGWGETQYF; cdr3_nt: TGTGCCAGCAGCTATACAGGGTGGGGGGAGACCCAGTACTTC
j_call: TRBJ1-5; clone_size: many; v_call: TRBV7-9; d_call: TRBD1; cdr3_aa: CASSWAGGNQPQHF; cdr3_nt: TGTGCCAGCAGCTGGGCAGGGGGGAATCAGCCCCAGCATTTT
j_call: TRBJ2-7; clone_size: many; v_call: TRBV19; d_call: .; cdr3_aa: CASSISGAASYEQYF; cdr3_nt: TGTGCCAGTAGTATCTCCGGGGCGGCTTCCTACGAGCAGTACTTC
j_call: TRBJ2-1; clone_size: many; v_call: TRBV6-1; d_call: TRBD2; cdr3_aa: CASGGERESYNEQFF; cdr3_nt: TGTGCCAGCGGGGGGGAGCGGGAGTCCTACAATGAGCAGTTCTTC
j_call: TRBJ1-5; clone_size: many; v_call: TRBV6-1; d_call: TRBD1; cdr3_aa: CASSEFVRDSISYSNQPQHF; cdr3_nt: TGTGCCAGCAGTGAATTTGTCAGGGACAGTATATCGTATAGCAATCAGCCCCAGCATTTT
j_call: TRBJ2-1; clone_size: many; v_call: TRBV7-9; d_call: .; cdr3_aa: CASSPQASGDGSNEQFF; cdr3_nt: TGTGCCAGCAGCCCACAAGCCTCGGGAGACGGTTCAAATGAGCAGTTCTTC
j_call: TRBJ1-4; clone_size: many; v_call: TRBV5-1; d_call: .; cdr3_aa: CASSLAAATNEKLFF; cdr3_nt: TGCGCCAGCAGCTTGGCCGCTGCAACTAATGAAAAACTGTTTTTT
j_call: TRBJ2-7; clone_size: many; v_call: TRBV7-2; d_call: TRBD1; cdr3_aa: CASSLDRGPYEQYF; cdr3_nt: TGTGCCAGCAGTTTGGACAGGGGACCCTACGAGCAGTACTTC
j_call: TRBJ2-3; clone_size: many; v_call: TRBV20-1; d_call: TRBD2; cdr3_aa: CSARGQLRAGGQDTQYF; cdr3_nt: TGCAGTGCTAGAGGGCAACTTAGAGCGGGAGGGCAAGATACGCAGTATTTT
j_call: TRBJ1-5; clone_size: many; v_call: TRBV7-2; d_call: .; cdr3_aa: CASSFDTGRDQPQHF; cdr3_nt: TGTGCCAGCAGCTTCGACACCGGCAGAGATCAGCCCCAGCATTTT
j_call: TRBJ1-1; clone_size: many; v_call: TRBV20-1; d_call: .; cdr3_aa: CSARKGEAFF; cdr3_nt: TGCAGTGCTAGGAAGGGTGAAGCTTTCTTT